The 18 T cell receptor beta chains below come from one sample, sequenced in a study of shared clonotypes between healthy human individuals. Clones were read by immunoSEQ multiplex PCR, and TCRdb kept only the in-frame ones, dropping some. Counted here are 1.6 million or so clones, approximately 98.5% occurring once; the ten biggest clones make up 0.36%. What was sequenced was naive CD4+ T cells sorted from blood. Subset described: CD45RA+ positively selected. These receptors came from a man aged 25 to 45 in good health.

As for this clone: Different DNA sequences within this sample yield the same CDR3. V gene TRBV5-1 combines with J gene TRBJ1-5; D possibly corresponds to TRBD1 (5 bases). In germline, CDR1 is SGHRS, CDR2 YFSETQ. The V end lost 4 bases, the J end lost 0 bases, and 11 bases lay between the germline ends. The CDR3 sequence is 15 residues long. The CDR3 reads CASSLAGTSNQPQHF. The DNA for the CDR3 is TGCGCCAGCAGCCTGGCTGGGACTAGCAATCAGCCCCAGCATTTT.

The genes are TRBV6-6 and TRBJ1-3; D call uncertain. V lost 6 bases and J 4 bases, leaving 16 bases between the germline ends. This CDR3 is built from 15 residues. The germline CDR1 and CDR2 sequences are MNHNY and SVGAGI (reference sequence). The CDR3 DNA reads as TGTGCCAGCAGAGGGATATCGGGAACGGGAAACACCATATATTTT. Translation: CASRGISGTGNTIYF.

The chain carries TRBV7-2 and TRBJ1-5; 7 nucleotides agree with TRBD1. Per the germline V gene, CDR1 is SGHTA and CDR2 is FQGNSA. V was clipped by 8 bases and J by 6 bases; unmatched bases: 10. This CDR3 contains 14 residues. The CDR3 DNA reads TGTGCCAGCGGTGAGAGGGCAGGGGGTCAGCCCCAGCATTTT. It specifies CASGERAGGQPQHF.

The rearrangement links TRBV18 to TRBJ1-3, with TRBD1 matching 10 bases. The trim removed 3 bases at V and 1 base at J, leaving 6 bases unmatched. This CDR3 has 17 amino acids. CDR1 and CDR2 from the germline V gene are KGHSH and LQKENI. As DNA, the CDR3 is TGTGCCAGCTCACCCCCGGGACAGGGGACATCTGGAAACACCATATATTTT. It specifies CASSPPGQGTSGNTIYF.

This rearrangement joins TRBV28 to TRBJ1-1; the D gene is possibly TRBD1 (5 bases). The germline V gene has CDR1 MDHEN and CDR2 SYDVKM. V lost 2 bases and J lost 11, with 21 bases in between. This CDR3 has 15 amino acids. The CDR3 loop is CASSLIRAQGVGAFF. In nucleotides, the CDR3 is TGTGCCAGCAGTTTAATCAGGGCTCAGGGAGTTGGCGCTTTCTTT.

The chain has TRBV27 and TRBJ2-6; 16 nucleotides agree with TRBD2. Germline V gives CDR1 MNHEY, CDR2 SMNVEV (reference sequence). This CDR3 comprises 16 residues. The CDR3 loop is CAVGLAGGHGANVLTF. In nucleotides, the CDR3 is TGTGCGGTGGGACTAGCGGGAGGGCATGGGGCCAACGTCCTGACTTTC.

The chain is built from TRBV5-1 and TRBJ2-7, with D perhaps matching TRBD2 (6 bases). The CDR3 is 13 amino acids. Trimming took off 1 base at V and 3 bases at J, with 8 bases between the two ends. Germline V gene data show CDR1 as SGHRS and CDR2 as YFSETQ. The CDR3 coding sequence is TGCGCCAGCAGCTTGATCGGGGGCTACGAGCAGTACTTC. Residues: CASSLIGGYEQYF.

V usage is TRBV18 and J usage is TRBJ2-7; D possibly matches TRBD1 or TRBD2 (5 bases each). From germline, CDR1 is KGHSH and CDR2 LQKENI. The germline V and J ends were trimmed by 4 bases and 3 bases, with 13 bases remaining between them. There are 14 residues in the CDR3. As DNA, the CDR3 is TGTGCCAGCTCACTCCGGGACGGGATCTACGAGCAGTACTTC. Translated: CASSLRDGIYEQYF.

This clone showed up just once. V and J are TRBV18 and TRBJ1-2; maybe TRBD1 (6 bases). The CDR3 has 15 amino acids. Germline assignment: CDR1 KGHSH and CDR2 LQKENI. V was shortened by 5 bases and J by 5 bases, with 18 bases between the two germline ends. In DNA form, the CDR3 reads TGTGCCAGCTCAGGGGAACAGGGAGCATTGTATGGCTACACCTTC. The encoded protein is CASSGEQGALYGYTF.

The genes are TRBV19 and TRBJ2-3, with 7 bases aligning to TRBD2. The germline V gene has CDR1 LNHDA and CDR2 SQIVND (reference sequence). Trimming took 7 bases from V and 4 from J; bases not matched to a gene: 23. This CDR3 contains 19 residues. The CDR3 reads CASMGRVFETGGSPDTQYF. The CDR3 coding sequence is TGTGCCAGTATGGGAAGGGTATTTGAGACTGGCGGGAGCCCAGATACGCAGTATTTT.

The CDR3 coding sequence is TGTGCCAGCAGCCGTCGCGCAGTGGCAGGGCGAGAGACCCAGTACTTC. Translated, it gives CASSRRAVAGRETQYF. The V gene is TRBV11-1, the J gene TRBJ2-5; maybe TRBD1 (5 bases). From germline, CDR1 is SGHAT and CDR2 FQDESV (reference sequence). The CDR3 extends over 16 amino acids. Trimming left V 5 bases short and J 4 bases short, with 20 bases between. The full variable domain, completed using reference TRBV11-1 and TRBJ2-5, is EAEVAQSPRYKITEKSQAVAFWCDPISGHATLYWYRQILGQGPELLVQFQDESVVDDSQLPKDRFSAERLKGVDSTLKIQPAELGDSAMYLCASSRRAVAGRETQYFGPGTRLLVL.

The rearrangement uses TRBV29-1 and TRBJ2-7; TRBD2 matches 9 bases. The V gene end was trimmed by 4 bases and the J gene end by 0 bases; junction bases not matched to a gene: 10. The CDR3 totals 16 residues. Looked up from germline, CDR1 is SQVTM and CDR2 is ANQGSEA. The CDR3 DNA is TGCAGCGTTGTGCGGCTAGCGGGAATAAGCTCCTACGAGCAGTACTTC. It yields the protein CSVVRLAGISSYEQYF.

In its sample, this clone was seen once. The chain joins TRBV18 to TRBJ1-1; D is unclear. The CDR3 totals 18 residues. CDR1 is KGHSH, CDR2 LQKENI, per germline. The ends were cut back, 3 bases at V and 4 bases at J, with 24 bases in the middle. CDR3 bases: TGTGCCAGCTCACCCCTCCCGGACTCCAAAGTCGTAGGCACTGAAGCTTTCTTT. It yields the protein CASSPLPDSKVVGTEAFF.

As for this clone: Other DNA variants within this sample encode the same CDR3. The CDR3 loop reads CASSGETNEKLFF. CDR3 DNA sequence: TGTGCCAGCTCGGGGGAAACTAATGAAAAACTGTTTTTT. J is TRBJ1-4 and V is TRBV2; D perhaps matches TRBD1 (5 bases). The CDR3 totals 13 residues. Per the germline V gene, CDR1 is SNHLY and CDR2 is FYNNEI. Between the trimmed V and J ends, which lost 8 bases and 1 base, there was a span of 8 bases.

The chain joins TRBV2 to TRBJ2-7, with 7 bases aligning to TRBD1. CDR3 length: 13 amino acids. The ends lost 3 bases at V and 1 base at J; junction bases unmatched: 0. Per germline, CDR1 SNHLY and CDR2 FYNNEI. CDR3 coding DNA: TGTGCCAGCAGTGAGGACAGGTCCTACGAGCAGTACTTC. It translates to CASSEDRSYEQYF.

The V and J genes are TRBV15 and TRBJ2-7; D not resolved. Looked up from germline, CDR1 is LNHNV and CDR2 is YYDKDF (reference sequence). The CDR3 sequence is 14 residues long. Trimming stripped 3 bases from V and 4 bases from J, with 13 bases between. CDR3 in amino acids: CATSRDGLLYEQYF. CDR3 DNA: TGTGCCACCAGCAGGGACGGGTTATTATACGAGCAGTACTTC.

This chain uses TRBV6-1 with TRBJ2-5; unclear D gene. Germline V CDR1 and CDR2: MNHNS, SASEGT. The ends were cut back, 8 bases at V and 0 bases at J, with 10 bases in the middle. The CDR3 has 13 residues. For the CDR3, the DNA is TGTGCCAGCGCCAGAGTGTACCAAGAGACCCAGTACTTC. This codes for CASARVYQETQYF.

The chain is built from TRBV2 and TRBJ2-7; TRBD1 agrees at 7 bases. The V segment lost 2 bases and the J segment 6 bases; nucleotides outside the gene matches: 7. This CDR3 region has 14 residues. Per the germline V gene, CDR1 is SNHLY and CDR2 is FYNNEI. The CDR3 is CASSEYVTGREQYF. CDR3 bases: TGTGCCAGCAGTGAATATGTGACAGGGCGCGAGCAGTACTTC. The full variable domain, in which reference TRBV2 and TRBJ2-7 provide the parts outside the CDR3, is EPEVTQTPSHQVTQMGQEVILRCVPISNHLYFYWYRQILGQKVEFLVSFYNNEISEKSEIFDDQFSVERPDGSNFTLKIRSTKLEDSAMYFCASSEYVTGREQYFGPGTRLTVT.